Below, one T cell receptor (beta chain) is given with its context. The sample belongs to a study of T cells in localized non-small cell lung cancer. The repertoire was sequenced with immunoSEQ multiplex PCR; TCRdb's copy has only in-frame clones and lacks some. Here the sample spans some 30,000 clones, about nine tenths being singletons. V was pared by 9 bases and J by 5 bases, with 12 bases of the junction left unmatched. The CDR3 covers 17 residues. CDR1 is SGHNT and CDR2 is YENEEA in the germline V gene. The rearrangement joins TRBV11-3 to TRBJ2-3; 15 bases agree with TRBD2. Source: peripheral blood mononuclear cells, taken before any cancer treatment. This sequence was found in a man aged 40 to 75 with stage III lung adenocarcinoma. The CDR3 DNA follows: TGTGCCAGTAGCCCGTTCTCGGGACTAGCGGGGGGAGATACGCAGTATTTT. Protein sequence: CASSPFSGLAGGDTQYF.